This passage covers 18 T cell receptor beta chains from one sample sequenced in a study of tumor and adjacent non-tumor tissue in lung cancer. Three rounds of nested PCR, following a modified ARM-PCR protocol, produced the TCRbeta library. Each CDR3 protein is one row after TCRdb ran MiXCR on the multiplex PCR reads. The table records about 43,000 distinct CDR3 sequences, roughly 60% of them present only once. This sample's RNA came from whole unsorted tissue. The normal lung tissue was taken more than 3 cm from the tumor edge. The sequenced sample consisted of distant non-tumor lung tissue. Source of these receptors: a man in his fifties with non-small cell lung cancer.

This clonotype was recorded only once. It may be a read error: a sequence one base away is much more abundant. CDR3 region: CASSLTYRGYEQYF. The CDR3 DNA reads TGTGCCAGCAGTTTAACCTACAGGGGTTACGAGCAGTACTTC. The rearrangement joins TRBV28 to TRBJ2-7; 7 nucleotides align to TRBD1. The V and J ends lost 2 bases and 4 bases, in that order; junction bases with no gene match: 5. Per the germline V gene, CDR1 is MDHEN and CDR2 is SYDVKM. CDR3 length: 14 amino acids.

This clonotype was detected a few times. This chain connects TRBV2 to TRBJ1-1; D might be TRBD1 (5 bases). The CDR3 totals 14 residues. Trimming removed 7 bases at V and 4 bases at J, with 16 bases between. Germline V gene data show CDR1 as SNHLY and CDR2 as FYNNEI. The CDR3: CASTLEGRITEAFF. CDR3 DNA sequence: TGTGCCAGCACCCTAGAGGGGCGCATCACTGAAGCTTTCTTT.

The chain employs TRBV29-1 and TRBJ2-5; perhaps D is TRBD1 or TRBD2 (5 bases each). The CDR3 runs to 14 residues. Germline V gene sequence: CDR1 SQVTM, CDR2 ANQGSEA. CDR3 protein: CSVKDYGAGETQYF. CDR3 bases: TGCAGTGTTAAAGATTACGGGGCTGGGGAGACCCAGTACTTC.

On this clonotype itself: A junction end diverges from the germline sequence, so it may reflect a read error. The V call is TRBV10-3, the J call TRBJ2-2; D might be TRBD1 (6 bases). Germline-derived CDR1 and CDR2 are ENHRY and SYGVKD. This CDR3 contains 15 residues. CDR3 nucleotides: TGTGCCATCAGTGAAGGGCAGGGGATGTCCGGAGAGCTGTTTTTT. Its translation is CAISEGQGMSGELFF.

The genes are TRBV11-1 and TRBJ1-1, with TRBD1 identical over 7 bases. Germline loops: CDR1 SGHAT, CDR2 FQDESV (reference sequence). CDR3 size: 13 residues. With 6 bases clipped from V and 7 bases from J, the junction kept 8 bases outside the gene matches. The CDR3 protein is CASSPWTGNEAFF. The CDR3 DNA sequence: TGTGCCAGCAGTCCCTGGACAGGAAATGAAGCTTTCTTT.

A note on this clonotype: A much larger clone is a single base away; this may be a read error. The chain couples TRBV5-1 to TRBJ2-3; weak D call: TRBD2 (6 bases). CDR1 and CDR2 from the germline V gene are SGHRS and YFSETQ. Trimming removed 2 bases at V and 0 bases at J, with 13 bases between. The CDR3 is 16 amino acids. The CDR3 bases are TGCGCCAGCAGCTTTGGACTATCGGCTAGCACAGATACGCAGTATTTT. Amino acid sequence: CASSFGLSASTDTQYF.

Written as DNA, the CDR3 is TGCAGTCCCGAGACAACCGGGACTAGGGGCGATGAGCAGTTCTTC. Translated: CSPETTGTRGDEQFF. The chain carries TRBV20-1 and TRBJ2-1, with 8 bases fitting TRBD2. In germline, CDR1 is DFQATT, CDR2 SNEGSKA (reference sequence). This CDR3 is built from 15 residues. After removal of 8 bases from V and 8 bases from J, the junction contained 17 bases not matched to a gene.

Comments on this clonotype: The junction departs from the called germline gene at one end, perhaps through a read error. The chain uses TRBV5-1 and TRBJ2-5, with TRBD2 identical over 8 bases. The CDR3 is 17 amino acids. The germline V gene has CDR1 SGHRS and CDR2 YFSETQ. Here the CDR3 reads CACSLTFSGGTQETQYF. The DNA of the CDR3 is TGCGCCTGCAGCTTGACTTTCAGCGGGGGCACCCAAGAGACCCAGTACTTC.

In nucleotides, the CDR3 is TGTGCCACTTCGCCCGGGCTCCCTTGGGCTGAGCAGTTCTTC. Translation gives CATSPGLPWAEQFF. The chain combines TRBV24-1 with TRBJ2-1; D is unresolved. CDR1 KGHDR and CDR2 SFDVKD come from the germline V gene. The V end was cut by 10 bases, the J end by 9 bases, with 21 bases between. CDR3 length: 14 residues.

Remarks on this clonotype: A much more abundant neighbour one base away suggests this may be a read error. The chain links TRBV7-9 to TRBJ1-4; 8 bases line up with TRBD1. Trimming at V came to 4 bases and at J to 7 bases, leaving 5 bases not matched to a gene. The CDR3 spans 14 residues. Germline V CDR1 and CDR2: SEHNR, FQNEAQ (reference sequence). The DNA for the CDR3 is TGTGCCAGCAGCTCAGCGCAGGGGGCTGAAAAACTGTTTTTT. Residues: CASSSAQGAEKLFF.

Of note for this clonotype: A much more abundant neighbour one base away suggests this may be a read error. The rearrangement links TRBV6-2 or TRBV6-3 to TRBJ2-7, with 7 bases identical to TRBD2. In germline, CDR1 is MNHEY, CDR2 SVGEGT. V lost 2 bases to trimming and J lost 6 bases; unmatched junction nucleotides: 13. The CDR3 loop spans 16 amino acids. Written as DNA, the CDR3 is TGTGCCAGCAGTTACAACGAGCGGGGCCCCTACGGCGAGCAGTACTTC. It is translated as CASSYNERGPYGEQYF.

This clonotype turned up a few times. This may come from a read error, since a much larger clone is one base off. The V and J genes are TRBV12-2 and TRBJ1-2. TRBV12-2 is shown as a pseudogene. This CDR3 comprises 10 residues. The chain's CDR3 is CARRRRGYTF. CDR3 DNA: TGTGCACGTCGCCGTAGAGGCTACACCTTC.

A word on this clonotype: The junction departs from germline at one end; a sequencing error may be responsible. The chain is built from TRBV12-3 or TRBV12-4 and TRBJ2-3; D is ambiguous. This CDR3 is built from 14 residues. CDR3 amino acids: CVSRVSNGPDAQYF. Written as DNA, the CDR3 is TGTGTCAGCAGAGTATCCAACGGGCCCGATGCGCAGTATTTT.

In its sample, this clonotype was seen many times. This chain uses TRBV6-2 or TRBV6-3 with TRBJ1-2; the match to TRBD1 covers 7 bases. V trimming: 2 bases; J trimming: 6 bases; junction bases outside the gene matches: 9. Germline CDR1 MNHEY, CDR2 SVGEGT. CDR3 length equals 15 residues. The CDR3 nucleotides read TGTGCCAGCAGTTACCGAACTCGGACAGGTCATGGCTACACCTTC. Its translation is CASSYRTRTGHGYTF.

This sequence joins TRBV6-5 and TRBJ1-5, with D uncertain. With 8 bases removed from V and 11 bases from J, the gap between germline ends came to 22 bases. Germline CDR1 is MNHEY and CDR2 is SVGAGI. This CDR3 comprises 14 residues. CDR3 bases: TGTGCCAGCTGTCCCGTTTGGGGTCAAGGGTCCCAGCATTTT. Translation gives CASCPVWGQGSQHF.

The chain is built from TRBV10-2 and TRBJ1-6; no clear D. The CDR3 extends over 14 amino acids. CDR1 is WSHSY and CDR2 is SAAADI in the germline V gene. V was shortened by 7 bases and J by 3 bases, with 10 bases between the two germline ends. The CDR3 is CASTLIDYNSPLHF. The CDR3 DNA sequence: TGCGCCAGCACCCTTATAGACTATAATTCACCCCTCCACTTT.

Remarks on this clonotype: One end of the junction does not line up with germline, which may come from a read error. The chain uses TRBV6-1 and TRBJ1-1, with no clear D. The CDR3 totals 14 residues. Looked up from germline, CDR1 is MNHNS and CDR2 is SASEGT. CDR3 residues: CASSEVFRNIEAFF. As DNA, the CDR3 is TGCGCAAGCAGTGAAGTCTTTAGGAACATTGAAGCTTTCTTT.

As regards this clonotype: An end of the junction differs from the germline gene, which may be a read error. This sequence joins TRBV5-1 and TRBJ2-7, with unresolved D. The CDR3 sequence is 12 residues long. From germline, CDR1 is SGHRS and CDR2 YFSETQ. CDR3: CVSSLSAHEQYF. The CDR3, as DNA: TGCGTCAGCAGCCTCAGTGCCCACGAGCAGTACTTC.